The 16 T cell receptor beta chains in this list originate from one sample, sequenced in a study of blood T cell repertoires in COVID-19. Produced via immunoSEQ multiplex PCR; TCRdb's table is partial and in-frame only. The table shows 20,000 to 25,000 clones, with 90% occurring only once. Material for sequencing was peripheral blood. The receptors derive from an older man with acute or convalescent COVID-19.

The table lists this clone with a count of one. The chain links TRBV29-1 to TRBJ2-3; D not resolved. With 5 bases removed from V and 4 bases from J, the gap between germline ends came to 7 bases. The CDR3 consists of 11 residues. Germline-derived CDR1 and CDR2 are SQVTM and ANQGSEA. The CDR3 reads CSVSNSDTQYF. CDR3 nucleotide sequence: TGCAGCGTTTCCAACTCAGATACGCAGTATTTT.

This chain uses TRBV13 with TRBJ2-3; 9 nucleotides line up with TRBD1. CDR1 PRHDT and CDR2 FYEKMQ come from the germline V gene (reference sequence). V lost 5 bases, J lost 6 bases, and 3 bases stayed unmatched. The CDR3 has 13 amino acids. The CDR3 DNA is TGTGCCAGCAGCGGAACAGGGGGCGATACGCAGTATTTT. Its protein product is CASSGTGGDTQYF.

The gene calls are TRBV28 and TRBJ2-2; TRBD2 matches at 11 bases. CDR1 is MDHEN and CDR2 is SYDVKM in the germline V gene. The CDR3 has 15 amino acids. With V trimmed by 6 bases and J by 7 bases, 7 bases remained unmatched. The CDR3 loop reads CASSPRTSGYGELFF. DNA of the CDR3: TGTGCCAGCAGCCCTCGGACTAGCGGGTACGGGGAGCTGTTTTTT.

This chain links TRBV5-1 with TRBJ2-1, with a possible D match to TRBD1 (5 bases). Trimming left V 1 base short and J 0 bases short, with 11 bases between. CDR1 is SGHRS and CDR2 is YFSETQ in the germline V gene. CDR3 size: 16 residues. CDR3 in amino acids: CASSLQGGISYNEQFF. The CDR3 nucleotides read TGCGCCAGCAGCTTGCAGGGTGGGATCTCCTACAATGAGCAGTTCTTC.

The rearrangement joins TRBV12-3 or TRBV12-4 to TRBJ1-1; D uncertain. V lost 3 bases, J lost 8 bases, and 13 bases lay in between. The CDR3 runs 13 residues. Here the CDR3 DNA reads TGTGCCAGCAGTTTTTTCGGGGAAGGGGAAGCTTTCTTT. Its protein is CASSFFGEGEAFF.

The chain links TRBV5-4 to TRBJ2-1; D perhaps matches TRBD2 (6 bases). Trimming removed 3 bases at V and 4 bases at J, with 14 bases between. CDR1 is SGHNT, CDR2 YYREEE, per germline (reference sequence). The CDR3 sequence is 15 residues long. In DNA form, the CDR3 reads TGTGCCAGCAGCTCTGGTGGAGGGAAGTACAATGAGCAGTTCTTC. This translates into CASSSGGGKYNEQFF.

This clone was recorded only once. The chain joins TRBV28 to TRBJ2-5; D may be TRBD1 (6 bases). Germline lookup yields CDR1 MDHEN and CDR2 SYDVKM. This CDR3 has 15 amino acids. The V end lost 11 bases, the J end lost 2 bases, and 21 bases lay between the germline ends. This chain's CDR3 is CAAQQGQRAQETQYF. CDR3 nucleotide sequence: TGTGCCGCCCAACAGGGACAAAGGGCGCAAGAGACCCAGTACTTC.

The chain joins TRBV28 to TRBJ1-6, with 9 positions matching TRBD1. The V and J ends lost 5 bases and 2 bases, in that order; junction bases with no gene match: 7. This CDR3 has 17 amino acids. CDR1 MDHEN and CDR2 SYDVKM come from the germline V gene. CDR3: CASSPGQGGTYNSPLHF. The CDR3 coding sequence is TGTGCCAGCAGTCCGGGACAGGGAGGAACCTATAATTCACCCCTCCACTTT. Based on the CDR3 plus reference TRBV28 and TRBJ1-6, the full variable domain is DVKVTQSSRYLVKRTGEKVFLECVQDMDHENMFWYRQDPGLGLRLIYFSYDVKMKEKGDIPEGYSVSREKKERFSLILESASTNQTSMYLCASSPGQGGTYNSPLHFGNGTRLTVT.

The V gene is TRBV7-9, the J gene TRBJ1-1; D ambiguous. The CDR3 is made up of 13 amino acids. Trimming removed 1 base at V and 6 bases at J, with 9 bases between. Germline V gene data show CDR1 as SEHNR and CDR2 as FQNEAQ (reference sequence). The CDR3 is CASSLVSAAEAFF. The DNA of the CDR3 is TGTGCCAGCAGCTTAGTATCGGCGGCTGAAGCTTTCTTT.

This clone was seen a handful of times. V is TRBV6-2 or TRBV6-3 and J is TRBJ1-4; D is perhaps TRBD1 (5 bases). V was cut by 6 bases and J by 8 bases, with 13 bases left in between. This CDR3 region has 13 residues. The V gene's germline CDR1 is MNHEY and CDR2 SVGEGT. The CDR3 DNA is TGTGCCAGCAGCCTCAGGGTTCAGGAAAAACTGTTTTTT. Amino acid sequence: CASSLRVQEKLFF.

The chain recombines TRBV5-6 with TRBJ2-1; 7 bases match TRBD1. Germline V gives CDR1 SGHDT, CDR2 YYEEEE. There are 14 residues in the CDR3. Trimming cost V 3 bases and J 5 bases; bases outside gene matches: 5. Here the CDR3 DNA reads TGTGCCAGCAGCTCGCAGACAGGGAACAATGAGCAGTTCTTC. Its translation: CASSSQTGNNEQFF.

This rearrangement joins TRBV30 to TRBJ2-1; 9 nucleotides match TRBD2. J was trimmed by 7 bases and V by 0 bases; bases with no gene match: 7. CDR3 length: 15 amino acids. Germline CDR1 is GTSNPN and CDR2 is SVGIG (reference sequence). For the CDR3, the DNA is TGTGCCTGGAGTGTACAAAGCGGGGGGTCAAATGAGCAGTTCTTC. Its translation: CAWSVQSGGSNEQFF.

The chain recombines TRBV18 with TRBJ1-5, with a possible D match to TRBD1 (6 bases). Between the trimmed V and J ends, which lost 6 bases and 3 bases, there was a span of 18 bases. The CDR3 loop spans 16 amino acids. Germline assignment: CDR1 KGHSH and CDR2 LQKENI. The CDR3 reads CASSSGGPGYNQPQHF. Here the CDR3 DNA reads TGTGCCAGCTCCTCGGGGGGGCCCGGATACAATCAGCCCCAGCATTTT.

The chain couples TRBV6-5 to TRBJ2-7, with 7 positions matching TRBD1. Losses at the gene ends were 8 bases for V and 2 bases for J; bases not matched to a gene: 12. In germline, CDR1 is MNHEY, CDR2 SVGAGI. CDR3 size: 15 residues. CDR3 DNA: TGTGCCAGCCGCTCCTGGGGGACAGACCCCTACGAGCAGTACTTC. It codes for CASRSWGTDPYEQYF.

The rearrangement links TRBV7-3 to TRBJ2-6; D unclear. V lost 4 bases and J 4 bases, leaving 14 bases between the germline ends. Germline V gives CDR1 SGHTA, CDR2 FQGTGA. CDR3 size: 16 residues. This chain's CDR3 is CASSSNPGAGANVLTF. As DNA, the CDR3 is TGTGCCAGCAGCTCCAACCCAGGTGCCGGGGCCAACGTCCTGACTTTC.

The CDR3: CASSEAARRPSGNTIYF. For the CDR3, the DNA is TGTGCCAGCAGTGAAGCGGCGCGGAGGCCCTCTGGAAACACCATATATTTT. The rearrangement links TRBV6-1 to TRBJ1-3; D not resolved. Per the germline V gene, CDR1 is MNHNS and CDR2 is SASEGT. V was shortened by 0 bases and J by 0 bases, with 12 bases between the two germline ends. The CDR3 covers 17 residues.